This T cell receptor beta chain was captured by sequencing in a study of T cells in Graves' hyperthyroidism and ophthalmopathy (dated by TCRdb to the late 2010s). A note on the overall study: Peripheral blood was sampled at the time of initial diagnosis, prior to any treatment. To identify TCR V-J signatures that set the groups apart, the researchers used a discovery cohort of more than 95 patients, made up of about 44 with Graves' ophthalmopathy and 57 with stable Graves' hyperthyroidism. The 100 discovery patients were randomly split 7:3 into training and test sets. In addition, the study compared T-cell repertoires in thyroid tissue and in blood from six Graves' hyperthyroidism patients. The paper reports TCR Vbeta CDR3 sequencing of approximately 140 peripheral blood samples: around 41 ophthalmopathy, approximately 74 hyperthyroidism and approximately 17 progressor patients. An independent validation cohort of 18 to 20 hyperthyroidism patients and 17 patients who later progressed to ophthalmopathy tested prospective prediction of ophthalmopathy. After sampling, hyperthyroidism patients received methimazole starting at 30 mg daily, and ophthalmopathy patients received high-dose intravenous methylprednisolone.

Hyperthyroidism patients were aged 18 to 65 years and newly diagnosed, with disease duration of less than 2 months. Exclusion was applied to patients with uncontrolled infections, other autoimmune diseases, pregnancy or lactation. Diagnoses were based on clinical symptoms, serum thyroxine and TRAb, thyroid ultrasound and orbital computed tomography. Blood from progressor patients was drawn when they were first diagnosed with hyperthyroidism, before any ophthalmopathy symptoms appeared. PBMCs were isolated from 7.5 to 10 ml of fresh peripheral blood by Ficoll-Paque density gradient centrifugation. Patients classed as progressors first received a Graves' hyperthyroidism diagnosis and then went on to develop ophthalmopathy during follow-up. Total RNA was extracted using Trizol reagent, and RNA quality was assessed on an Agilent 2100 Bioanalyzer. The junction carries 7 bases between V and J, which are trimmed by 8 bases and 2 bases respectively. Based on the germline V gene (reference sequence), the CDR1 and CDR2 sequences are LNHDA and SQIVND. The CDR3 numbers 12 residues from cysteine through phenylalanine. The read is trimmed to its CDR3 DNA, 36 bases read in frame from base 1.

Broad study findings and their caveats: Most expanded thyroid clonotypes (frequency above 0.001) were also detected in blood, suggesting blood repertoires may reflect thyroid immune responses. During validation, the model predicted progression to ophthalmopathy a median of approximately 6 months ahead of onset, with around 71% sensitivity and 72% to 80% specificity. Ophthalmopathy was separated from stable hyperthyroidism by a 13 V-J signature model, with roughly 88% sensitivity and roughly 81% specificity obtained in cross-validation and 80%/75% obtained in testing. Sample size was not statistically predetermined, and blinding of investigators to group allocation was not performed.

This clonotype was recorded many times. The clone's antigen remains unknown. No qualities accompany the bases; no much larger clone lies one base away. Amplification of TCR beta CDR3 regions was carried out from RNA transcripts. For the first round of RT-PCR on the TCR CDR3, the HTBI primer set was used together with the Qiagen OneStep RT-PCR kit. The libraries were constructed in a second round of multiplex PCR and then size-selected and purified. The libraries were sequenced on an Illumina HiSeq2000 using paired-end 100 bp reads. Regarding the original processing steps: SOAPnuke was used to process the raw data, with reads discarded if the reads contained adapters or uncalled bases, had a mean Phred below 15, or lacked an exact constant-primer or identifier match. High-quality paired reads were merged using COPE v1.2.5, and each unique nucleotide sequence was defined as a clonotype. Clonotypes were aligned to IMGT TRBV, TRBD and TRBJ reference segments using MiTCR v1.1. The analysis included only V-J combinations with a frequency above 0.0001, which together covered more than 98% of the repertoires. The TCS score was defined as the ratio of F50 (clonal expansion) to E x V (chaos), calculated using BLOSUM62-based TCRdist between CDR3 peptides within each V-J. Welch's t-statistics and random forest reduced just over 500 V-J features to around 14, which were used in a naive Bayes classifier (R e1071). The raw public data were reprocessed by TCRdb itself: fastp quality trimming at Q25, MiXCR clonotype calling, in-frame beta chains only. Every entry covers one CDR3 protein and lists the most common genes and DNA from its rows. The V and J calls follow TCRdb's processing rather than the paper's. Present in this sample are about 280,000 distinct CDR3 sequences, 25% to 30% of which were seen just once. Around 30% of the sample belongs to the ten largest clones.

The source of this sequence is a middle-aged man with Graves' hyperthyroidism that later progressed to Graves' ophthalmopathy. The chain employs TRBV19 and TRBJ1-5, with no confident D gene call. Sequencing was carried out using blood. The sequence in DNA is TGTGCCAGTCTCGGGGGCAATCAGCCCCAGCATTTT. Its product reads: CASLGGNQPQHF.